This T cell receptor (beta chain) stems from a study of beta chain features in type 1 diabetes. Study-wide results and limits: Moderate yet significant TCRB CDR3 shortening was seen in Type 1 diabetes patients in all four CD4+ subsets.

Expressed TCRB transcripts were sequenced, since all the RNA that had been isolated was reverse transcribed. Sequencing used immunoSEQ multiplex PCR; TCRdb keeps in-frame clones, though not all of them. The sample lists hundreds of thousands of clones; around 13% were seen once. Trimming removed 9 bases from V and 5 bases from J, with 14 bases in between. Germline V gene data show CDR1 as SGDLS and CDR2 as YYNGEE. The CDR3 consists of 12 residues. On this clone itself: The antigen is undetermined.

The chain employs TRBV9 and TRBJ1-1; D remains unclear. Sequenced input: naive CD4+ T cells from blood. The source is a woman younger than 35 with type 1 diabetes. This CDR3 reads CANREAGTEAFF. CDR3 nucleotides: TGTGCCAACCGGGAAGCCGGGACTGAAGCTTTCTTT.